The TCR beta chain under discussion was sequenced for a study of blood T cells in healthy people across ages. Primed by a sample-barcoded 5' primer and a J-beta primer mix, a second PCR proceeded for about 7 to 11 cycles. A 12-random-nucleotide template-switch adaptor tagged each cDNA molecule. TCRdb itself ran the 5' RACE reads through MiXCR, one entry per CDR3 protein. The data contain approximately 760,000 distinct CDR3 sequences, 25% of them seen just once; the ten biggest clones take up just under 9.5%. Germline values: CDR1 SGHRS, CDR2 YFSETQ. Trimming stripped 0 bases from V and 7 bases from J, with 11 bases between. The CDR3 covers 13 residues. These sequences were also reported in another study, on T cells of mothers and their children. This second study says: Random nucleotides (2-4) and sample barcodes were added by the M1S primer used in the second PCR.

The chain has TRBV5-1 and TRBJ2-7; D unresolved. This TCR was sampled from a boy aged 10-17 years in good health. Sequenced material: blood. This CDR3 is CASSLGPAREQYF. CDR3 bases: TGCGCCAGCAGCTTGGGCCCCGCGAGGGAGCAGTACTTC. Complete variable domain (other parts from reference TRBV5-1 and TRBJ2-7): KAGVTQTPRYLIKTRGQQVTLSCSPISGHRSVSWYQQTPGQGLQFLFEYFSETQRNKGNFPGRFSGRQFSNSRSEMNVSTLELGDSALYLCASSLGPAREQYFGPGTRLTVT.